A selection of T cell receptor beta chains follows, all from one sample in a study of Ad26.COV2.S vaccination and SARS-CoV-2 variants. Some clones are missing from TCRdb's copy, which holds only in-frame ones; the method was immunoSEQ multiplex PCR. The sample has approximately 410,000 clones, 70% to 90% seen once. The sequencing here drew on peripheral blood, taken in a trial of Ad26.COV2.S vaccine versus placebo. Every receptor here comes from a person between 18 and 65 years old who received the Ad26.COV2.S COVID-19 vaccine or a placebo. Both conserved end residues are part of each CDR3.

v_gene: TRBV3-1/TRBV3-2
j_gene: TRBJ2-6
CDR3aa: CASSQARTGANVLTF

v_gene: TRBV7-6
j_gene: TRBJ2-7
CDR3aa: CASSRTLSYEQYF

v_gene: TRBV5-1
j_gene: TRBJ2-2
CDR3aa: CASRKNQVNVELFF

v_gene: TRBV27
j_gene: TRBJ2-7
CDR3aa: CASKVGPNVYEQYF

v_gene: TRBV20-1
j_gene: TRBJ2-3
CDR3aa: CSASFGQGKYF

v_gene: TRBV3-1/TRBV3-2
j_gene: TRBJ2-7
CDR3aa: CASSQVQGPGLASYEQYF

v_gene: TRBV6-1
j_gene: TRBJ2-5
CDR3aa: CASSELGRGTGGSRETQYF

v_gene: TRBV5-1
j_gene: TRBJ2-2
CDR3aa: CASSFWLANTGELFF

v_gene: TRBV27
j_gene: TRBJ2-6
CDR3aa: CASSSWPLSGANVLTF

v_gene: TRBV19
j_gene: TRBJ2-1
CDR3aa: CASSSRVDSHGEQFF

v_gene: TRBV9
j_gene: TRBJ1-3
CDR3aa: CASSDYRGRNTIYF

v_gene: TRBV7-3
j_gene: TRBJ2-2
CDR3aa: CASSAGSTGELFF

v_gene: TRBV30
j_gene: TRBJ1-2
CDR3aa: CAWSVGDYGYTF

v_gene: TRBV5-4
j_gene: TRBJ2-3
CDR3aa: CASSLFRGANTDTQYF

v_gene: TRBV7-9
j_gene: TRBJ1-6
CDR3aa: CASSLDPLSDSPLHF

v_gene: TRBV2
j_gene: TRBJ2-4
CDR3aa: CASSGQGEDIQYF

v_gene: TRBV9
j_gene: TRBJ2-2
CDR3aa: CASSVVSGGPTGELFF

v_gene: TRBV5-1
j_gene: TRBJ2-7
CDR3aa: CASSQGGSYEQYF

v_gene: TRBV30
j_gene: TRBJ1-5
CDR3aa: CAWSGGNSNQPQHF

v_gene: TRBV12-3/TRBV12-4
j_gene: TRBJ2-1
CDR3aa: CASSLTPSREQFF

v_gene: TRBV12-3/TRBV12-4
j_gene: TRBJ2-7
CDR3aa: CASRPGTASGQYF

v_gene: TRBV28
j_gene: TRBJ1-3
CDR3aa: CASSLQPVGNTIYF

v_gene: TRBV28
j_gene: TRBJ1-1
CDR3aa: CASSLPQNTEAFF

v_gene: TRBV11-2
j_gene: TRBJ2-7
CDR3aa: CASSPSGGYEQYF

v_gene: TRBV5-1
j_gene: TRBJ1-5
CDR3aa: CASSLLGTPNQPQHF

v_gene: TRBV10-3
j_gene: TRBJ2-1
CDR3aa: CAISDPDLYNEQFF

v_gene: TRBV2
j_gene: TRBJ1-4
CDR3aa: CASADFSTNEKLFF